This TCR beta chain was recorded in a study of T cell responses to AZD1222 COVID-19 vaccine. General observations from the study: Within unmutated variant regions lay the reported targets of nearly half of spike-specific TCRs.

This table comes from immunoSEQ multiplex PCR, and its TCRdb copy is limited to in-frame clones, with some not included. The table lists 160,000 or so clones, around nine tenths of them singletons. A word on this clone: Its antigen is not known.

The CDR3 has 13 residues. Germline CDR1 reads LNHDA; CDR2 reads SQIVND (reference sequence). V was cut by 2 bases and J by 3 bases, with 7 bases left in between. The rearrangement uses TRBV19 and TRBJ1-1; no firm D call. This receptor was taken from an adult who received the AZD1222 COVID-19 vaccine. Sequencing used peripheral blood, obtained 28 days after the second AZD1222 dose. The CDR3, as DNA: TGTGCCAGTAGTATATTTGGGGACACTGAAGCTTTCTTT. Amino acid sequence: CASSIFGDTEAFF.